This T cell receptor (beta chain) was identified during a study of cytomegalovirus exposure and HLA in healthy donors (dated by TCRdb to about 2017). For the study in its entirety: According to an earlier analysis of 550 to 700 of the donors, 150 million to 200 million T cells yielded approximately 120 million unique TCR beta sequences and around 300 Gb of sequence data. An early release that covered about 600 HLA-typed donors contained 300 to 350 gigabases of sequencing data and tens of millions of unique TCR sequences. The genetic ancestry cluster associated with self-reported Caucasian donors included over 65% of the roughly 400 genotyped donors. The study aimed to test whether signatures of past pathogen exposure could be identified by cataloging public T cell receptors. The study profiled the T cell repertoires of 550 to 700 subjects by immunosequencing and related them to cytomegalovirus serostatus. Along with the approximately 650-subject first cohort, a separate validation cohort of more than 90 different subjects was used. High-throughput TCR immunosequencing, statistical association of individual TCRs with disease status, and machine learning were combined to predict cytomegalovirus infection status. A later analysis re-analyzed previously published TCR beta repertoires from hundreds of donors and added high-resolution HLA genotyping to study TCR occurrence patterns. The later analysis used no new phenotypic data to find candidate immune exposures, relying instead on TCR beta sequences and their occurrence across donors. In an earlier analysis of 500 to 650 of the donors, high-throughput TCR beta sequencing was used to judge whether each TCR beta V gene segment behaved as functional or pseudogenic. Alongside the repertoire data, information on donor age, sex, ethnicity and CMV serostatus was compiled. Genome-wide SNP genotypes for about 60% of the roughly 670 donors were used in a later genetic analysis, which treated that subset as a discovery cohort. Every repertoire in the discovery cohort had been generated on one and the same sequencing platform. Both class I and class II loci were covered by HLA typing, at four-digit resolution. The number of typed donors differed by locus: about 620-640 for A, B, C, DRB1 and DQB1; some 500 for DQA1; approximately 600 for DPA1; and about 450 for DPB1. A few DR-DQ haplotypes were treated as single units for association and clustering because of strong linkage in the cohort. On average, around 230,000 unique TCR beta nucleotide sequences were sequenced per donor among a few hundred genotyped donors of the cohort, with roughly 18% of those sequences being non-productive. General findings and caveats noted by the study authors: The study listed 150 to 200 TCR beta chains as associated with cytomegalovirus. In this cohort, only TCR beta chains were sequenced, and detectable features were limited by the absence of alpha or paired-chain data. CMV serostatus was the only immune exposure information available for the cohort. In vitro tests confirmed that a few of the cytomegalovirus-associated TCR beta chains recognize cytomegalovirus antigens. According to the authors, the approach could potentially be generalized to other disease states and immunological phenotypes. Linkage disequilibrium might explain the correlated functional status among segregating V segments, but an unknown experimental factor could not be ruled out. When HLA alleles, especially DR and DQ, strongly co-occurred, TCR associations were difficult to assign to individual alleles. Because counts were too low, some 16 rarely observed V segments, including chromosome 9 orphons, were excluded from the earlier analysis of 500 to 700 of the donors. Compared with the approximately 670-donor mean, donors in an Asian-associated ancestry cluster had fewer N-insertions in productive TCRs, according to a later genetic analysis. Cytomegalovirus status was reported to be diagnosed by the classifier with high specificity and sensitivity in both the original and validation cohorts. A group of highly shared sequence variants was considered likely to be a technical artifact of the sequencing pipeline. Across donors, most TCR sequences were observed very rarely, whereas some public TCRs were present in many individuals. HLA typing was unavailable for some donors at each locus, so association tests used only the typed subset. Sequencing depth was assumed to be roughly uniform across donors in the presence/absence analyses, though that assumption may not hold. Some IMGT-functional V segments, including TRBV6-2 and TRBV6-3, could not be told apart with the 87-base-pair reads, so those segments were excluded. A later analysis associated 16,951 TCR beta sequences with specific HLA alleles at a false discovery rate of 0.05. V-gene and J-gene trimming of TCR beta chains was associated with a missense DCLRE1C variant in a later genetic analysis, and the association was replicated in an independent cohort. According to a later analysis, parvovirus B19, influenza, CMV and Epstein-Barr virus appeared linked to several top co-occurrence clusters. A later analysis found that HLA-associated TCR beta chains were more clonally expanded and had lower generation probabilities than equally common non-associated chains. A further reported finding was that TCR beta sequences accurately predicted the HLA-A and HLA-B alleles for most subjects in the first cohort. In a later analysis, the rate of TCR association differed among HLA loci, with DRB1 alleles having the most associated TCRs and HLA-C alleles having the fewest. An earlier analysis of roughly 570 of the donors showed that most TCR beta V segments appeared in productive rearrangements either about 87% or about 30% of the time, which broadly matched IMGT annotations. In a later analysis, most CMV-associated TCR beta chains were found to appear HLA-restricted, with HLA associations seemingly driven largely by CMV exposure.

Relative to germline, V is missing 1 base and J is missing 4 bases, with 9 bases of the junction outside any gene match. In the germline V gene, CDR1 corresponds to SGHRS and CDR2 to YFSETQ. The cysteine opens and the phenylalanine closes a CDR3 of 16 amino acids. Of all the DNA, just the CDR3 is kept, 48 bases in frame from base 1. The cohort comprised 550 to 700 healthy bone marrow donors. All cohort members were sampled while nominally healthy, although unrecorded immune exposures were likely present. The donor tested CMV seropositive, placing the donor among the 289 seropositive members of the cohort. A peripheral blood sample was provided by each donor, and peripheral blood mononuclear cells were used for TCR beta sequencing. Genomic DNA was extracted from the blood cell samples with the Qiagen DNeasy Blood Extraction Kit. In regard to this clone: It lacks a known antigen. No base-level quality is on record; no much larger clone is a single base apart.

The receptor library was made with the immunoSEQ multiplex PCR assay. For the multiplex PCR, a mixture combining 60 forward primers for TCR Vbeta segments and 13 reverse primers for TCR Jbeta segments was used. The CDR3 region of rearranged TCR beta genes was amplified from genomic DNA with a multiplex PCR assay. Amplified TCR beta libraries were sequenced as 87-base-pair reads on the Illumina HiSeq System. Per the authors' processing: A later analysis tallied roughly 76 million unique TCR beta chains across the 550 to 850 repertoires, and approximately 9.9 million of those chains were shared by two or more donors. To remove PCR and sequencing errors, raw reads were error-corrected and collapsed into unique sequences using a nearest-neighbor algorithm that merged closely related sequences. CDR3 sequences were aligned to IMGT reference sequences to assign V, D and J gene segments. For a sequence to be retained, at least a six-nucleotide match to both a V gene segment and a J gene segment was required. Rearrangements were called productive when the CDR3 lacked stop codons and stayed in frame with V and J; all others were non-productive. Following IMGT convention, CDR3 was defined as the stretch from the second conserved V-encoded cysteine up to the conserved J-encoded phenylalanine. Sequences without an unambiguous match to a single V gene segment were excluded from the earlier analysis of about 600 of the donors. An earlier analysis of a few hundred of the donors called V segments functional above 56.7% productive rearrangements and segregating when the between-donor standard deviation exceeded 5%. A statistical classification framework was developed to diagnose cytomegalovirus status using the catalog of TCR beta chain sequences. A later analysis assigned V and J genes by comparing TCR nucleotide sequences with IMGT/GENE-DB human TR gene sequences. In a later analysis, CDR3 sequences and most-parsimonious VDJ recombination scenarios were assigned using the TCRdist pipeline. In a later analysis, each TCR beta chain was defined by its CDR3 amino acid sequence together with its V-gene family, and reads without a unique V-gene family were excluded. As a way to deal with suspected cross-contamination and a sequencing artifact, a later analysis dropped 450 to 700 nucleotide sequences that were highly shared and had low generation probability. In a later analysis, a clonal expansion index for each public chain was calculated from normalized within-repertoire ranks of inferred template counts. Generation probabilities in a later analysis came from a VDJ recombination model fitted to out-of-frame rearrangements, and those results were checked against IGoR. A later analysis scored TCR-TCR, TCR-HLA and TCR-CMV co-occurrence with hypergeometric tests, applying a repertoire-size bias correction to TCR pairs. To estimate false discovery rates, a later analysis permuted the HLA or CMV assignments 20 times. In a later analysis, co-occurring TCRs were grouped using DBSCAN, and TCRdist sequence similarity was added for clustering within HLA-allele-positive subsets. Co-occurrence clustering excluded repertoires with fewer than 30,000 or more than 120,000 public chains, plus five with anomalous nucleotide sharing. The source is immuneACCESS, and TCRdb retained only in-frame sequences with V and J called. Part of the clones is not carried over; for the studies checked, unresolved V genes explain less than half of this, and the remainder is unexplained. The V and J calls and clone size are taken from that table; D and trimming were inferred from the DNA. The sample includes about 73,000 clones, with under 80% observed a single time. The ten top clones hold 6.5% to 7.5% of the sample.

The source of this sequence is a woman between 50 and 59 years old in good health and CMV-seropositive. The chain joins TRBV5-1 to TRBJ2-3, and 7 junctional nucleotides match TRBD1. The source material was PBMCs. The CDR3 amino acid sequence is: CASSLRATGAADTQYF. The bases read TGCGCCAGCAGCTTGAGGGCTACAGGGGCCGCAGATACGCAGTATTTT.